These T cell receptor beta chains were read from a single sample in a study of blood T cell repertoires in COVID-19. TCRdb's table, derived via immunoSEQ multiplex PCR, lists solely in-frame clones and lacks some. The sample carries more than 70,000 clones, 75% to 90% recorded once. Sequences were obtained from peripheral blood. These receptors all come from a man aged 80 or over with active or convalescent COVID-19. Each CDR3 is given with its conserved first and last residue. The D gene is left open where the match is weak. A row's size may be missing; if present it is once, few, many or a size class.

TRBJ2-1,.,TRBV19,.,CASSIPGLPHNEQFF,TGTGCCAGTAGTATACCGGGACTCCCTCACAATGAGCAGTTCTTC
TRBJ2-2,.,TRBV7-8,.,CASSLQGFGELFF,TGTGCCAGCAGCCTCCAGGGGTTCGGGGAGCTGTTTTTT
TRBJ2-5,TRBD2,TRBV4-3,.,CASSQGSAGGPKETQYF,TGCGCCAGCAGCCAAGGATCGGCGGGAGGGCCGAAAGAGACCCAGTACTTC
TRBJ2-7,TRBD2,TRBV6-5,.,CASRERGPYEQYF,TGTGCCAGCAGGGAGCGGGGGCCCTACGAGCAGTACTTC
TRBJ2-2,TRBD2,TRBV7-8,.,CASSLAPSGRRTTGELFF,TGTGCCAGCAGCTTAGCGCCTAGCGGGAGGAGGACTACCGGGGAGCTGTTTTTT
TRBJ1-4,TRBD1,TRBV14,.,CASSPRQGLREKLFF,TGTGCCAGCAGCCCCCGACAGGGGTTAAGGGAAAAACTGTTTTTT
TRBJ2-5,TRBD2,TRBV5-1,.,CASGTGGLSETQYF,TGCGCCAGCGGAACCGGGGGGTTGTCAGAGACCCAGTACTTC
TRBJ1-1,.,TRBV28,.,CASTFRDLEGTEAFF,TGTGCCAGCACCTTCAGGGACCTGGAGGGCACTGAAGCTTTCTTT
TRBJ2-1,.,TRBV7-6,.,CASSLRQGTFQLGHNEQFF,TGTGCCAGCAGCTTAAGACAAGGGACTTTTCAATTAGGGCACAATGAGCAGTTCTTC
TRBJ2-7,TRBD1,TRBV27,.,CASSSGQGSSYEQYF,TGTGCCAGCAGTTCGGGACAGGGGAGCTCCTACGAGCAGTACTTC
TRBJ2-1,TRBD2,TRBV5-1,.,CASSLASGSGSYNEQFF,TGCGCCAGCAGCTTGGCTAGCGGGAGTGGGTCCTACAATGAGCAGTTCTTC
TRBJ1-1,TRBD1,TRBV2,.,CASSYGQGGLRDTEAFF,TGTGCCAGCAGTTACGGACAGGGGGGTTTGAGGGACACTGAAGCTTTCTTT
TRBJ1-3,.,TRBV3-1/TRBV3-2,once,CASSQDIPGGEGGNTIYF,TGTGCCAGCAGCCAAGATATTCCGGGGGGCGAGGGTGGAAACACCATATATTTT
TRBJ2-7,TRBD1,TRBV29-1,.,CSVGTGGPEQYF,TGCAGCGTTGGGACAGGGGGACCGGAGCAGTACTTC
TRBJ2-1,TRBD2,TRBV2,.,CASKEISGRASEQFF,TGTGCCAGCAAGGAGATTAGCGGGAGGGCCAGTGAGCAGTTCTTC
TRBJ1-1,.,TRBV25-1,.,CASRVNTGLNTEAFF,TGTGCCAGCAGAGTAAATACGGGTCTGAACACTGAAGCTTTCTTT
TRBJ2-2,TRBD2,TRBV10-3,.,CAIARTGLAGANTGELFF,TGTGCCATCGCAAGAACGGGACTAGCGGGAGCGAACACCGGGGAGCTGTTTTTT
TRBJ2-1,TRBD2,TRBV5-1,.,CASSSGSGSSYNEQFF,TGCGCCAGCAGCTCAGGAAGCGGGAGCTCCTACAATGAGCAGTTCTTC
TRBJ2-2,.,TRBV21-1,.,CASSKAIGWRGELFF,TGTGCCAGCAGCAAAGCTATCGGGTGGCGCGGGGAGCTGTTTTTT
TRBJ2-2,.,TRBV5-1,.,CASSLVANTGELFF,TGCGCCAGCAGCTTGGTCGCGAACACCGGGGAGCTGTTTTTT
TRBJ2-7,TRBD2,TRBV7-2,.,CASSLGAGGGEQYF,TGTGCCAGCAGCTTAGGGGCGGGAGGAGGCGAGCAGTACTTC
TRBJ1-5,TRBD1,TRBV28,.,CASTSSGTGGVQPQHF,TGTGCCAGCACCTCATCCGGGACAGGGGGCGTTCAGCCCCAGCATTTT
TRBJ1-3,.,TRBV7-2,.,CASSSKTGSGNTIYF,TGTGCCAGCAGCTCAAAGACAGGCTCTGGAAACACCATATATTTT
TRBJ2-1,TRBD2,TRBV5-5,.,CASSLGQSLAGGVDEQFF,TGTGCCAGCAGCTTGGGTCAGTCCCTAGCGGGAGGGGTCGATGAGCAGTTCTTC
TRBJ1-2,TRBD1,TRBV19,few,CASSTLPGQKNYGYTF,TGTGCCAGTAGTACCTTACCGGGACAGAAGAACTATGGCTACACCTTC
TRBJ1-1,.,TRBV25-1,once,CASSRETGAFF,TGTGCCAGCAGCAGGGAAACGGGAGCTTTCTTT
TRBJ2-1,.,TRBV9,.,CASTRGSSYNEQFF,TGTGCCAGCACCCGAGGGAGCTCCTACAATGAGCAGTTCTTC
TRBJ1-6,TRBD1,TRBV3-1/TRBV3-2,.,CASSQGQEGNSPLHF,TGTGCCAGCAGCCAGGGACAGGAGGGGAATTCACCCCTCCACTTT
TRBJ2-7,TRBD2,TRBV7-8,.,CASSLRRERSYEQYF,TGTGCCAGCAGCTTACGGCGGGAGAGGTCCTACGAGCAGTACTTC
TRBJ2-3,TRBD2,TRBV5-1,few,CASSLVNRREGRDTQYF,TGCGCCAGCAGCTTGGTAAACCGGCGGGAGGGTAGAGATACGCAGTATTTT
TRBJ1-1,.,TRBV12-2,few,CASRRQNQNTEAFF,TGTGCAAGTCGCCGACAGAATCAAAACACTGAAGCTTTCTTT
TRBJ1-1,.,TRBV2,once,CASSLQGGDTEAFF,TGTGCCAGCAGTTTGCAGGGTGGGGACACTGAAGCTTTCTTT
TRBJ1-2,TRBD1,TRBV7-9,.,CASSLAPGTGSDYGYTF,TGTGCCAGCAGCTTAGCACCCGGGACAGGGTCCGACTATGGCTACACCTTC
TRBJ2-7,TRBD2,TRBV27,.,CASSLVVAGVEQYF,TGTGCCAGCAGTTTAGTTGTAGCGGGAGTCGAGCAGTACTTC
TRBJ1-5,.,TRBV2,.,CASSEAQGQPQHF,TGTGCCAGCAGTGAGGCACAGGGCCAGCCCCAGCATTTT
TRBJ1-5,.,TRBV18,.,CASSSLTQPQHF,TGTGCCAGCTCATCTCTAACTCAGCCCCAGCATTTT
TRBJ1-5,TRBD1,TRBV19,once,CASSSGDRVNQPQHF,TGTGCCAGTAGTTCGGGGGACAGGGTCAATCAGCCCCAGCATTTT
TRBJ2-1,.,TRBV15,.,CATSRDLTNNEQFF,TGTGCCACCAGCAGAGATCTAACTAACAATGAGCAGTTCTTC
TRBJ2-7,TRBD1,TRBV4-1,.,CASSQEGTGPYEQYF,TGCGCCAGCAGCCAAGAAGGGACAGGGCCCTACGAGCAGTACTTC
TRBJ2-1,TRBD1,TRBV5-4,.,CASSLGQGMNNEQFF,TGTGCCAGCAGCCTGGGACAGGGGATGAACAATGAGCAGTTCTTC
TRBJ1-5,.,TRBV5-5,.,CASSLVGGEIQPQHF,TGTGCCAGCAGCCTCGTGGGTGGGGAGATCCAGCCCCAGCATTTT
TRBJ1-5,TRBD1,TRBV9,.,CASSGQGRSEPQHF,TGTGCCAGCAGCGGACAGGGGCGGTCTGAGCCCCAGCATTTT
TRBJ1-1,.,TRBV4-3,.,CASSQIPGPGRSEAFF,TGCGCCAGCAGCCAAATCCCGGGTCCGGGGAGGAGTGAAGCTTTCTTT
TRBJ2-2,.,TRBV6-5,.,CASSPGQNTGELFF,TGTGCCAGCAGTCCGGGACAGAACACCGGGGAGCTGTTTTTT
TRBJ2-3,.,TRBV29-1,.,CSAEQDRDTDTQYF,TGCAGCGCGGAGCAGGACAGAGACACAGATACGCAGTATTTT
TRBJ1-1,.,TRBV12-3/TRBV12-4,.,CASSLGQNLEAFF,TGTGCCAGCAGTCTAGGACAGAACCTTGAAGCTTTCTTT
TRBJ2-2,TRBD2,TRBV5-1,.,CASSRGLAEGGELFF,TGCGCCAGCAGCCGGGGACTAGCGGAGGGCGGGGAGCTGTTTTTT
TRBJ1-1,.,TRBV5-1,once,CASTGHGNTEAFF,TGCGCCAGCACGGGACACGGCAACACTGAAGCTTTCTTT
TRBJ2-1,TRBD2,TRBV9,.,CASSDGTSGWVEQFF,TGTGCCAGCAGCGATGGGACTAGCGGGTGGGTTGAGCAGTTCTTC
TRBJ2-4,TRBD2,TRBV12-5,.,CATTTSDENIQYF,TGTGCTACCACGACTAGCGACGAAAACATTCAGTACTTC
TRBJ1-1,.,TRBV28,.,CASSSYTEAFF,TGTGCCAGCAGTTCTTACACTGAAGCTTTCTTT
TRBJ2-7,.,TRBV7-2,few,CASGQGFEQYF,TGTGCCAGCGGCCAGGGATTCGAGCAGTACTTC
TRBJ2-1,TRBD2,TRBV29-1,.,CSVEDPLAGAYNEQFF,TGCAGCGTTGAAGATCCTCTAGCGGGAGCCTACAATGAGCAGTTCTTC
TRBJ2-3,TRBD1,TRBV7-3,.,CASSQGQGAGTDTQYF,TGTGCCAGCAGCCAGGGACAGGGGGCGGGCACAGATACGCAGTATTTT
TRBJ2-3,TRBD2,TRBV19,.,CASSIESSGSTDTQYF,TGTGCCAGTAGTATAGAGTCTAGCGGAAGCACAGATACGCAGTATTTT
TRBJ2-1,.,TRBV9,once,CASSVADRTYNEQFF,TGTGCCAGCAGCGTAGCCGACAGAACCTACAATGAGCAGTTCTTC
TRBJ2-1,TRBD2,TRBV27,.,CASSPLEGLAVYNEQFF,TGTGCCAGCAGTCCCTTGGAGGGACTAGCGGTCTACAATGAGCAGTTCTTC
TRBJ1-6,.,TRBV18,.,CASSPQGDYNSPLHF,TGTGCCAGCTCACCACAGGGGGACTATAATTCACCCCTCCACTTT